This record covers a single T cell receptor (beta chain). Its antigen is undetermined. This entry comes from a study of a mutant IDH1 vaccine in newly diagnosed glioma. Across the study: Former treatment meant radiotherapy, temozolomide, or both; the majority had gotten both.

The protocol was immunoSEQ multiplex PCR, while the TCRdb copy is restricted to in-frame clones and leaves out a portion. The table shows over 50,000 clones, with approximately 87% occurring only once. Time point denoted: week 23, last vaccination. With topical imiquimod, each dose of the vaccine consisted of 300 ug of mutant IDH1 20-mer peptide. Germline V lookup: CDR1 SEHNR, CDR2 FQNEAQ (reference sequence). The CDR3 contains 16 residues. Trimming stripped 5 bases from V and 4 bases from J, with 17 bases between. This receptor was identified in a man between 18 and 35 years old with glioma. The chain has TRBV7-9 and TRBJ2-2, with unresolved D. The sample in question was PBMCs, obtained from a glioma patient whose treatment included an IDH1 peptide vaccine. DNA for the CDR3: TGTGCCAGCAGCGCCCCCGGTGGGGTGGGCACCGGGGAGCTGTTTTTT. Protein product: CASSAPGGVGTGELFF.